The 30 T cell receptor beta chains presented below share a single source sample, sequenced in a study of human T cells and chemical hapten exposure. Each CDR3 protein gets one entry after TCRdb re-called the RACE reads with MiXCR. Of 85,000 to 100,000 distinct CDR3 sequences listed, 9.5% to 12% are singletons. Time point: patch test 2, 6 weeks after DPC sensitization. Treatment reported: therapeutic diphenylcyclopropenone sensitization with weekly scalp DPC. The starting material was whole blood, obtained in connection with sensitization to the hapten diphenylcyclopropenone (DPC). The receptors shown here come from a man between 35 and 55 years old with alopecia areata. Some clones in this sample may be carry-over from other donors' samples.

The J gene is TRBJ1-4, the V gene TRBV5-4; D gene ambiguous. Trimming shortened V by 4 bases and J by 7 bases, and 20 bases separated the two germline ends. Germline loops: CDR1 SGHNT, CDR2 YYREEE (reference sequence). This CDR3 is 16 amino acids long. The DNA for the CDR3 is TGTGCCAGCAGCACGAAAGGAGGCAGCGGTGGTGAAAAACTGTTTTTT. This codes for CASSTKGGSGGEKLFF.

The gene calls are TRBV7-6 and TRBJ1-4, with D perhaps matching TRBD1 (6 bases). This CDR3 has 16 amino acids. The V end lost 5 bases, the J end lost 1 base, and 14 bases lay between the germline ends. In germline, CDR1 is SGHVS, CDR2 FNYEAQ. CDR3 residues: CASSPRGFGTNEKLFF. The CDR3 DNA reads TGTGCCAGCAGCCCTAGGGGGTTCGGAACTAATGAAAAACTGTTTTTT.

This clonotype was picked up many times. This chain connects TRBV6-5 to TRBJ2-1; TRBD2 aligns across 8 bases. The CDR3 sequence is 14 residues long. Germline trimming cut 3 bases from V and 6 bases from J; bases unmatched to any gene: 4. In germline, CDR1 is MNHEY, CDR2 SVGAGI. The CDR3 DNA reads TGTGCCAGCAGTTATCGGACTAGCAGCAATGAGCAGTTCTTC. Translation: CASSYRTSSNEQFF.

This rearrangement joins TRBV6-2 or TRBV6-3 to TRBJ2-7, with a tentative D call TRBD1 (6 bases). The germline CDR1 and CDR2 sequences are MNHEY and SVGEGT. The CDR3 extends over 12 amino acids. With 4 bases removed from V and 3 bases from J, the gap between germline ends came to 7 bases. The CDR3, as DNA: TGTGCCAGCAGTTCACAGGGCTACGAGCAGTACGTC. Translation: CASSSQGYEQYV.

This clonotype was recorded a few times. The chain employs TRBV6-5 and TRBJ2-7; D is possibly TRBD1 (6 bases). This CDR3 has 14 residues. V lost 6 bases and J 2 bases, leaving 14 bases between the germline ends. Germline assignment: CDR1 MNHEY and CDR2 SVGAGI. CDR3: CASRPGTSAYEQYF. In DNA form, the CDR3 reads TGTGCCAGCAGACCCGGGACATCGGCCTACGAGCAGTACTTC.

There are a few counts of this clonotype. V is TRBV6-5 and J is TRBJ2-3; perhaps TRBD2 as D (5 bases). The CDR3 covers 15 residues. Germline assignment: CDR1 MNHEY and CDR2 SVGAGI. V was shortened by 8 bases and J by 2 bases, with 17 bases between the two germline ends. CDR3 amino acids: CASRRTRYNTDTQYF. The CDR3 DNA sequence: TGTGCCAGCCGAAGGACTCGATATAACACAGATACGCAGTATTTT.

This clonotype was counted many times. The chain joins TRBV2 to TRBJ2-4; D call uncertain. Germline assignment: CDR1 SNHLY and CDR2 FYNNEI. This CDR3 is 14 amino acids long. V dropped 5 bases and J dropped 0 bases, with 8 bases sitting between them. CDR3 DNA: TGTGCCAGCAGTCAACTACTAGCCAAAAACATTCAGTACTTC. Translation: CASSQLLAKNIQYF.

V gene TRBV3-1 combines with J gene TRBJ2-4; the D gene is possibly TRBD1 (6 bases). The CDR3 sequence is 14 residues long. V was trimmed by 4 bases and J by 9 bases, leaving 16 bases between them. CDR1 is LGHDT and CDR2 is YNNKEL in the germline V gene (reference sequence). In DNA form, the CDR3 reads TGTGCCAGCAGCCTAGGGGTAGGGGGTAGCATTCAGTACTTC. This codes for CASSLGVGGSIQYF.

The chain combines TRBV5-1 with TRBJ1-1; 7 positions match TRBD1. V lost 0 bases to trimming and J lost 0 bases; unmatched junction nucleotides: 8. The CDR3 has 17 residues. The germline CDR1 and CDR2 sequences are SGHRS and YFSETQ. The CDR3 DNA is TGCGCCAGCAGCTTGGCGCAGGGGGGGCTAGTGAACACTGAAGCTTTCTTT. The encoded protein is CASSLAQGGLVNTEAFF.

V gene TRBV30 combines with J gene TRBJ2-7, with D unresolved. The CDR3 is 12 residues long. Germline lookup yields CDR1 GTSNPN and CDR2 SVGIG (reference sequence). V gave up 2 bases and J gave up 3 bases, with 8 bases separating them. CDR3 bases: TGTGCCTGGAGTAGTGGGATCTACGAGCAGTACTTC. Its translation: CAWSSGIYEQYF. The whole variable domain, filled in from reference TRBV30 and TRBJ2-7, reads SQTIHQWPATLVQPVGSPLSLECTVEGTSNPNLYWYRQAAGRGLQLLFYSVGIGQISSEVPQNLSASRPQDRQFILSSKKLLLSDSGFYLCAWSSGIYEQYFGPGTRLTVT.

This clonotype was seen ten or more times. The rearrangement links TRBV11-1 to TRBJ1-2; a weak D match, TRBD1 (5 bases). The CDR3 is 14 residues long. Germline assignment: CDR1 SGHAT and CDR2 FQDESV (reference sequence). The V and J ends lost 0 bases and 6 bases respectively, with 11 bases between them. CDR3 residues: CASSLAQGVDGYTF. CDR3 sequence (DNA): TGTGCCAGCAGCTTAGCGCAAGGGGTCGATGGCTACACCTTC.

This clonotype was found a few times. This chain links TRBV3-1 with TRBJ1-1, with no clear D. Germline V gives CDR1 LGHDT, CDR2 YNNKEL (reference sequence). Trimming stripped 5 bases from V and 3 bases from J, with 13 bases between. This CDR3 has 14 amino acids. This CDR3 reads CASSIRTRDTEAFF. CDR3 bases: TGTGCCAGCAGCATTAGGACGAGGGACACTGAAGCTTTCTTT. The complete variable domain, with remaining parts taken from reference TRBV3-1 and TRBJ1-1, reads DTAVSQTPKYLVTQMGNDKSIKCEQNLGHDTMYWYKQDSKKFLKIMFSYNNKELIINETVPNRFSPKSPDKAHLNLHINSLELGDSAVYFCASSIRTRDTEAFFGQGTRLTVV.

This clonotype was detected only a few times. The chain recombines TRBV29-1 with TRBJ2-5; D is unresolved. Germline V lookup: CDR1 SQVTM, CDR2 ANQGSEA. There are 13 residues in the CDR3. V was clipped by 4 bases and J by 5 bases, with 14 bases between them. CDR3 nucleotide sequence: TGCAGCGTTGGGCTTCAGTGGACCGAGACCCAGTACTTC. Its protein product is CSVGLQWTETQYF.

This clonotype was observed a few times. The genes are TRBV12-3 or TRBV12-4 and TRBJ2-3, with 10 positions matching TRBD1. The junction had 7 bases not matched to a gene; V was cut back by 5 bases and J by 2 bases. This CDR3 region has 16 residues. For the CDR3, the DNA is TGTGCCAGCAGTCCCCCGGGACAGGGGTACACAGATACGCAGTATTTT. Its protein product is CASSPPGQGYTDTQYF.

Many counts were recorded for this clonotype. The chain uses TRBV11-2 and TRBJ1-6; TRBD1 agrees at 7 bases. V dropped 4 bases and J dropped 3; count of bases not matched to a gene: 0. This CDR3 comprises 14 residues. CDR1 SGHAT and CDR2 FQNNGV come from the germline V gene. CDR3 amino acids: CASSSGGYNSPLHF. DNA of the CDR3: TGTGCCAGCAGCTCAGGGGGCTATAATTCACCCCTCCACTTT. The full variable domain, its missing parts supplied by reference TRBV11-2 and TRBJ1-6, is EAGVAQSPRYKIIEKRQSVAFWCNPISGHATLYWYQQILGQGPKLLIQFQNNGVVDDSQLPKDRFSAERLKGVDSTLKIQPAKLEDSAVYLCASSSGGYNSPLHFGNGTRLTVT.

For the CDR3, the DNA is TGTGCCAGCAGCTTTGACGGCAATATGAACACTGAAGCTTTCTTT. It encodes CASSFDGNMNTEAFF. The rearrangement uses TRBV7-2 and TRBJ1-1; no clear D gene. This CDR3 region has 15 residues. The germline CDR1 and CDR2 sequences are SGHTA and FQGNSA. V lost 3 bases, J lost 0 bases, and 11 bases lay in between.

This clonotype was observed a few times. This chain connects TRBV6-5 to TRBJ2-4, with D uncertain. The CDR3 is 17 amino acids. Germline CDR1 and CDR2: MNHEY and SVGAGI. With 4 bases removed from V and 2 bases from J, the gap between germline ends came to 18 bases. CDR3 DNA sequence: TGTGCCAGCAGTTTCGGTTGGGGTGCCGGAACCAAAAACATTCAGTACTTC. Encoded protein: CASSFGWGAGTKNIQYF.

This clonotype was seen only a few times. The CDR3 DNA sequence: TGTGCCAGCAGTGAACTAGCGGGTACTTTTGGCGAGCAGTACGTC. It translates to CASSELAGTFGEQYV. The V and J genes are TRBV7-8 and TRBJ2-7, with TRBD2 matching 9 bases. The CDR3 spans 15 residues. Per the germline V gene, CDR1 is SGHVS and CDR2 is FQNEAQ. The ends lost 6 bases at V and 6 bases at J; junction bases unmatched: 12.

This clonotype was seen only a few times. This chain connects TRBV6-6 to TRBJ1-5; possible D gene TRBD1, 6 bases. The CDR3 is 18 amino acids. Trimming pared 8 bases from V and 4 bases from J, leaving 27 bases between. Germline CDR1 and CDR2: MNHNY and SVGAGI (reference sequence). CDR3 amino acids: CASGERGQAGSLNQPQHF. The CDR3 region has the DNA TGTGCCAGCGGGGAGCGGGGGCAGGCTGGTTCCCTTAATCAGCCCCAGCATTTT.

The rearrangement uses TRBV2 and TRBJ2-2; TRBD2 matches 11 bases. The V segment lost 1 base and the J segment 0 bases; nucleotides outside the gene matches: 7. The CDR3 spans 19 residues. Germline CDR1 reads SNHLY; CDR2 reads FYNNEI. The CDR3 DNA follows: TGTGCCAGCAGTGAAGTAGGTAGCGGGAGGGCCGCGAACACCGGGGAGCTGTTTTTT. Amino acid sequence: CASSEVGSGRAANTGELFF.

The chain employs TRBV6-5 and TRBJ2-7; D is perhaps TRBD1 (7 bases). This CDR3 comprises 14 residues. V was trimmed by 6 bases and J by 9 bases, leaving 21 bases between them. Germline V gives CDR1 MNHEY, CDR2 SVGAGI. The CDR3 sequence: CASSMRDSSFGQYF. The CDR3 DNA reads as TGTGCCAGCAGCATGCGGGACAGTTCTTTCGGGCAGTACTTC.

Many counts were recorded for this clonotype. The chain recombines TRBV24-1 with TRBJ1-1; D uncertain. With 7 bases removed from V and 5 bases from J, the gap between germline ends came to 7 bases. Germline CDR1 KGHDR, CDR2 SFDVKD. The CDR3 loop spans 11 amino acids. Here the CDR3 reads CATSDRTEAFF. DNA for the CDR3: TGTGCCACCAGCGATAGGACTGAAGCTTTCTTT.

This clonotype was detected ten times or more. The chain recombines TRBV29-1 with TRBJ1-1; D gene unclear. V gave up 2 bases and J gave up 10 bases, with 11 bases separating them. This CDR3 has 11 amino acids. The germline V gene has CDR1 SQVTM and CDR2 ANQGSEA. Here the CDR3 DNA reads TGCAGCGTTGAAATGGACGTCGGAGCTTTCTTT. It specifies CSVEMDVGAFF.

This clonotype was recorded a few times. This chain connects TRBV14 to TRBJ2-3; D is uncertain. The CDR3 is made up of 15 amino acids. V was trimmed by 1 base and J by 0 bases, leaving 8 bases between them. Germline V gene lookup returns CDR1 SGHDN and CDR2 FVKESK. CDR3 DNA sequence: TGTGCCAGCAGCCAAGCACCCCTCAGCACAGATACGCAGTATTTT. Amino acid sequence: CASSQAPLSTDTQYF.

The CDR3 sequence: CAISDRGLSETQYF. DNA for the CDR3: TGTGCCATCAGTGACAGGGGGCTATCAGAGACCCAGTACTTC. The V and J genes are TRBV10-3 and TRBJ2-5; 8 positions agree with TRBD1. There are 14 residues in the CDR3. In germline, CDR1 is ENHRY, CDR2 SYGVKD. The trim removed 3 bases at V and 4 bases at J, leaving 4 bases unmatched.

The chain employs TRBV25-1 and TRBJ1-1; no clear D. The ends were cut back, 3 bases at V and 0 bases at J, with 8 bases in the middle. CDR1 is MGHDK and CDR2 is SYGVNS in the germline V gene. This CDR3 comprises 14 residues. Here the CDR3 DNA reads TGTGCCAGCAGTGAGCCCACTTTGAACACTGAAGCTTTCTTT. Its protein is CASSEPTLNTEAFF.

This clonotype has more than one count but fewer than ten. This chain connects TRBV9 to TRBJ2-3; 10 bases agree with TRBD2. The CDR3 spans 16 residues. Looked up from germline, CDR1 is SGDLS and CDR2 is YYNGEE. The V gene end was trimmed by 0 bases and the J gene end by 4 bases; junction bases not matched to a gene: 5. The CDR3 bases are TGTGCCAGCAGCGTAGACGGGACTAGCGTGGCAGATACGCAGTATTTT. It is translated as CASSVDGTSVADTQYF.

A word on this clonotype: A much larger clone differs from this one at a single base, so this may be a read error. The V call is TRBV5-8, the J call TRBJ2-3; D unresolved. CDR3 length: 12 residues. CDR1 is SGHTS, CDR2 YDEGEE, per germline. V gave up 4 bases and J gave up 2 bases, with 5 bases separating them. The CDR3 region has the DNA TGTGCCAGCAGCACCTACACAGATACGCAGTATTTT. Its translation: CASSTYTDTQYF.

In this sample, this clonotype turned up a few times. The chain recombines TRBV4-3 with TRBJ1-6; D may be TRBD1 (5 bases). V dropped 0 bases and J dropped 14 bases, with 11 bases sitting between them. The CDR3 is 13 amino acids. The germline V gene has CDR1 LGHNA and CDR2 YSLEER. The CDR3 region is CASSQDPGGALHF. The CDR3 DNA reads as TGCGCCAGCAGCCAAGATCCCGGGGGTGCCCTCCACTTT.

The CDR3 coding sequence is TGTGCCAGCAGCTTGGAACTAGCGGGAGAGGTTACAGATACGCAGTATTTT. Amino acid sequence: CASSLELAGEVTDTQYF. The chain joins TRBV5-4 to TRBJ2-3; the match to TRBD2 covers 11 bases. V lost 0 bases, J lost 3 bases, and 6 bases stayed unmatched. The germline V gene has CDR1 SGHNT and CDR2 YYREEE (reference sequence). The CDR3 has 17 residues.